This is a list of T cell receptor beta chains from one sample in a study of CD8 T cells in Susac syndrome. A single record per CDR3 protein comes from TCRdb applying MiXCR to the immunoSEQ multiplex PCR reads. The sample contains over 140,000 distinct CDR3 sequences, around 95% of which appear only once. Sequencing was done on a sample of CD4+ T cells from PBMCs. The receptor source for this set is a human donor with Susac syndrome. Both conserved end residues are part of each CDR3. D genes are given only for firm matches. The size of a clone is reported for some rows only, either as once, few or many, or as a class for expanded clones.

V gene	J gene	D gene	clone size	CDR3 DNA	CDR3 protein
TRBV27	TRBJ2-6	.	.	TGTGCCAGCAGCCCCGGGTTATCTGGGGCCAACGTCCTGACTTTC	CASSPGLSGANVLTF
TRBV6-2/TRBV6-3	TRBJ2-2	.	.	TGTGCCAGCAGTTACTCCCTCAGGGAGCTGTTTTTT	CASSYSLRELFF
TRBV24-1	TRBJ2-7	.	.	TGTGCCACCAGTGATCCCCGGTCGAGCTCCTACGAGCAGTACTTC	CATSDPRSSSYEQYF
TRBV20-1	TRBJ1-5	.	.	TGCAGTGCCCCCCTCGGAGGGGGCAATCAGCCCCAGCATTTT	CSAPLGGGNQPQHF
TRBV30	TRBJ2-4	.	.	TGTGCCTGGAGTGCCCAAAACATTCAGTACTTC	CAWSAQNIQYF
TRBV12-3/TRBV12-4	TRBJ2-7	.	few	TGTGCCAGCAGTTCAGGCAACTTAGCCTACGAGCAGTACTTC	CASSSGNLAYEQYF
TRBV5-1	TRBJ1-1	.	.	TGCGCCAGCAGCTTGGTAGCAGGGGCCCCCACTGAAGCTTTCTTT	CASSLVAGAPTEAFF
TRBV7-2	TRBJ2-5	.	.	TGTGCCAGCAGCCAGCAGGGTCCGGAGACCCAGTACTTC	CASSQQGPETQYF
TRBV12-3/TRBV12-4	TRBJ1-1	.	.	TGTGCCAGCAGTTCATTGGTCGTTGGCACTGAAGCTTTCTTT	CASSSLVVGTEAFF
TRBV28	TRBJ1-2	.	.	TGTGCCAGCAGTTTCCTCCAGGGGAACTATGGCTACACCTTC	CASSFLQGNYGYTF
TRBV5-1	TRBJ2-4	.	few	TGCGCCAGCAGCTTGGGGTTGGCCCGTGTTATCGGAGCCAAAAACATTCAGTACTTC	CASSLGLARVIGAKNIQYF
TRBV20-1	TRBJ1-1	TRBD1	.	TGCAGTGCTAGAAATGGCAGGGGGCTAGAAACTGAAGCTTTCTTT	CSARNGRGLETEAFF
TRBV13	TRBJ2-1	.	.	TGTGCCAGCAGCGGCACCCCGGGGACGGGGAATGAGCAGTTCTTC	CASSGTPGTGNEQFF
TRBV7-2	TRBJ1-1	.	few	TGTGCCAGCAGCTTACAAGCCCGGACTGTGAACACTGAAGCTTTCTTT	CASSLQARTVNTEAFF
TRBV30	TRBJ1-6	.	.	TGTGCCTGGAGCCCGGGAAGGGCGTTTAATTCACCCCTCCACTTT	CAWSPGRAFNSPLHF
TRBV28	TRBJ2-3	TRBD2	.	TGTGCCAGTCGGGGGGGCGGAGATACGCAGTATTTT	CASRGGGDTQYF
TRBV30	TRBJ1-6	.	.	TGTGCCTGGAGGCGGGACGCCGCGATTAATTCACCCCTCCACTTT	CAWRRDAAINSPLHF
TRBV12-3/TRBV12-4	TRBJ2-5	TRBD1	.	TGTGCCAGCAGTTTAGTAGCCCTCGGACGCAGGGGGTTGGAGACCCAGTACTTC	CASSLVALGRRGLETQYF
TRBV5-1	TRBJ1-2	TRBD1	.	TGCGCCAGCAGACCGACAGGGACCCACTATGGCTACACCTTC	CASRPTGTHYGYTF
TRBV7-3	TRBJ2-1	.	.	TGTGCCAGCAGCTCGGACATTGGTCAAACCTCGGAGCAGTTCTTC	CASSSDIGQTSEQFF
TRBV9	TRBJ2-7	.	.	TGTGCCAGCAGCGTAGATCTTGTTTCCTACGAGCAGTACTTC	CASSVDLVSYEQYF
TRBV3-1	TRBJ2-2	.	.	TGTGCCAGCAGCCATGGTTTCCTGAACACCGGGGAGCTGTTTTTT	CASSHGFLNTGELFF
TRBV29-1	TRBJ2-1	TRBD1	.	TGCAGCGTTGTCCTCGGGACAGGTGACTCCTACAATGAGCAGTTCTTC	CSVVLGTGDSYNEQFF
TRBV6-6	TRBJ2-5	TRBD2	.	TGTGCCACCAGAATTAGCGGGGGGGGCGAAGAGACCCAGTACTTC	CATRISGGGEETQYF
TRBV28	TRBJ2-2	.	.	TGTGCCACCTATGCTCCGAGCGGGGACATCACCGGGGAGCTGTTTTTT	CATYAPSGDITGELFF
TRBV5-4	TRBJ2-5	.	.	TGTGCCAGCAGCTCCACACTAGCCAAAGAGACCCAGTACTTC	CASSSTLAKETQYF
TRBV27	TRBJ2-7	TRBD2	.	TGTGCCAGCAGTCCCCGAAGGAGGGACTATTCCTACGAGCAGTACTTC	CASSPRRRDYSYEQYF
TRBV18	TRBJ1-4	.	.	TGTGCCAGCTCACTCGGATCCCCAAATGAAAAACTGTTTTTT	CASSLGSPNEKLFF
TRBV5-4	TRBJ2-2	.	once	TGTGCCAGCAGCCCCGACACAGCCACAGGGGAGCTGTTTTTT	CASSPDTATGELFF
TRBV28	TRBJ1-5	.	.	TGTGCCAGCAGTCTTGGCGGAGGGTATCAGCCCCAGCATTTT	CASSLGGGYQPQHF
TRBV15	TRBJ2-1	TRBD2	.	TGTGCCACCAGCAGAGTTAGCGGGAACCCTCCCTACAATGAGCAGTTCTTC	CATSRVSGNPPYNEQFF
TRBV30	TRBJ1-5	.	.	TGTGCCTGGAGTGACACAGGGTTCGGTCAGCCCCAGCATTTT	CAWSDTGFGQPQHF